This T cell receptor beta chain was obtained from a study of cytomegalovirus exposure and HLA in healthy donors. CDR3 length: 13 residues. The V and J ends lost 8 bases and 5 bases respectively, with 16 bases between them. Per germline, CDR1 MGHDK and CDR2 SYGVNS. Vbeta (60) and Jbeta (13) primers were used in the PCR. Here immunoSEQ multiplex PCR was the method, and the copy in TCRdb shows in-frame clones only, minus some. This table holds tens of thousands of clones. This TCR came from a man aged 50 or older in good health and CMV-seronegative. Specimen: PBMCs. The chain recombines TRBV25-1 with TRBJ2-7; D perhaps matches TRBD1 (5 bases). CDR3 nucleotide sequence: TGTGCCAGCCGGAGCTCAGGGCTCAACGAGCAGTACTTC. Protein product: CASRSSGLNEQYF.